The 19 T cell receptor beta chains listed next were all sequenced from one sample in a study of technical replicates of blood from several donors. The method was immunoSEQ multiplex PCR; TCRdb's version includes in-frame clones alone and lacks a portion of them. The repertoire includes 85,000 to 90,000 clones, 92% of them detected once, and approximately 0.3% sits in the top ten. Source material: T cells isolated from PBMCs. Source of these receptors: a human donor in good health.

J is TRBJ2-1 and V is TRBV11-2; TRBD2 matches 9 bases. The germline V gene has CDR1 SGHAT and CDR2 FQNNGV. The CDR3 is 15 amino acids. V lost 5 bases and J lost 6; bases outside the gene matches: 8. CDR3 in amino acids: CASSTTSGTINEQFF. CDR3 coding DNA: TGTGCCAGCAGCACGACTAGCGGAACTATCAATGAGCAGTTCTTC.

This chain joins TRBV27 and TRBJ1-2; 9 nucleotides agree with TRBD1. The CDR3 extends over 18 amino acids. The V gene end was trimmed by 3 bases and the J gene end by 0 bases; junction bases not matched to a gene: 11. The V gene's germline CDR1 is MNHEY and CDR2 SMNVEV (reference sequence). DNA for the CDR3: TGTGCCAGCAGTTTCCATTCCCCTGGACAGGGGCCTAACTATGGCTACACCTTC. Translating gives CASSFHSPGQGPNYGYTF.

CDR3 nucleotides: TGTGCCAGCAGAGCCAGTGCTAGCGGGACGGCGAATGAGCAGTTCTTC. Translating it yields CASRASASGTANEQFF. The V call is TRBV28, the J call TRBJ2-1; 9 nucleotides align to TRBD2. Germline V CDR1 and CDR2: MDHEN, SYDVKM. V trimming: 6 bases; J trimming: 7 bases; junction bases outside the gene matches: 13. The CDR3 spans 16 residues.

A single count supports this clone. The chain uses TRBV5-6 and TRBJ2-3; D unresolved. Per germline, CDR1 SGHDT and CDR2 YYEEEE. Trimming removed 2 bases at V and 1 base at J, with 14 bases between. The CDR3 contains 16 residues. The CDR3 here is CASSFILPSGTDTQYF. The CDR3 DNA reads as TGTGCCAGCAGCTTTATACTTCCCTCGGGCACAGATACGCAGTATTTT. Based on the CDR3 plus reference TRBV5-6 and TRBJ2-3, the full variable domain is DAGVTQSPTHLIKTRGQQVTLRCSPKSGHDTVSWYQQALGQGPQFIFQYYEEEERQRGNFPDRFSGHQFPNYSSELNVNALLLGDSALYLCASSFILPSGTDTQYFGPGTRLTVL.

V and J are TRBV5-1 and TRBJ1-4; 8 bases map to TRBD1. This CDR3 is built from 16 residues. CDR1 SGHRS and CDR2 YFSETQ come from the germline V gene. Germline trimming cut 8 bases from V and 8 bases from J; bases unmatched to any gene: 17. CDR3 nucleotides: TGCGCCAGTTACCCGACAGGGGCGGGTGGTGCGGAAAAACTGTTTTTT. This sequence encodes CASYPTGAGGAEKLFF. The whole variable domain, filled in from reference TRBV5-1 and TRBJ1-4, reads KAGVTQTPRYLIKTRGQQVTLSCSPISGHRSVSWYQQTPGQGLQFLFEYFSETQRNKGNFPGRFSGRQFSNSRSEMNVSTLELGDSALYLCASYPTGAGGAEKLFFGSGTQLSVL.

J is TRBJ2-5 and V is TRBV11-3; 8 nucleotides agree with TRBD2. J gave up 2 bases and V 1 base, and 12 bases lay outside the gene matches. Germline V lookup: CDR1 SGHNT, CDR2 YENEEA. The CDR3 loop spans 18 amino acids. CDR3 nucleotide sequence: TGTGCCAGCAGCTTAGGTGAATGGCGGGGGGCTCCTCAAGAGACCCAGTACTTC. Its translation is CASSLGEWRGAPQETQYF.

The chain uses TRBV7-9 and TRBJ1-4, with D maybe TRBD1 (6 bases). Germline CDR1 is SEHNR and CDR2 is FQNEAQ (reference sequence). The CDR3 length is 15 residues. The germline V and J ends were trimmed by 4 bases and 6 bases, with 15 bases remaining between them. The CDR3 loop is CASSYLQGSDEKLFF. For the CDR3, the DNA is TGTGCCAGCAGCTATCTACAGGGTTCAGATGAAAAACTGTTTTTT.

The chain links TRBV21-1 to TRBJ1-2; TRBD1, the D gene given by the table, was not confirmed from the DNA. TRBV21-1 is designated a pseudogene. The CDR3 loop spans 18 amino acids. CDR3 coding DNA: TGTGCCAGCAGCAAACGCCGGACAGGGGAAGCCTCTAACTATGGCTACACCTTC. The encoded protein is CASSKRRTGEASNYGYTF.

V and J are TRBV19 and TRBJ2-1; D unclear. The CDR3 sequence is 14 residues long. Trimming took 5 bases from V and 6 from J, leaving 14 bases between them. Germline CDR1 is LNHDA and CDR2 is SQIVND (reference sequence). CDR3 nucleotide sequence: TGTGCCAGTAGTTATAGTAGCTCGGGCAATGAGCAGTTCTTC. Its translation is CASSYSSSGNEQFF.

This chain connects TRBV19 to TRBJ1-1, with D maybe TRBD1 (5 bases). Trimming pared 5 bases from V and 0 bases from J, leaving 13 bases between. Germline CDR1 reads LNHDA; CDR2 reads SQIVND (reference sequence). The CDR3 runs to 15 residues. The CDR3: CASSLLTELNTEAFF. The CDR3 DNA reads TGTGCCAGTAGTCTCCTGACAGAGTTGAACACTGAAGCTTTCTTT.

The chain's CDR3 is CAISQGTDYGYTF. CDR3 DNA: TGTGCCATCAGTCAGGGGACGGACTATGGCTACACCTTC. The rearrangement links TRBV10-3 to TRBJ1-2, with D perhaps TRBD1 (6 bases). V was clipped by 5 bases and J by 3 bases, with 10 bases between them. The CDR3 covers 13 residues. Germline V gives CDR1 ENHRY, CDR2 SYGVKD.

This clone has a single count. The V call is TRBV11-2, the J call TRBJ2-7; a weak D match, TRBD2 (5 bases). Per the germline V gene, CDR1 is SGHAT and CDR2 is FQNNGV. Trimming removed 1 base at V and 1 base at J, with 11 bases between. This CDR3 has 15 amino acids. The CDR3 sequence is CASSLGRLSSYEQYF. The DNA for the CDR3 is TGTGCCAGCAGCTTAGGGAGGCTTTCTTCCTACGAGCAGTACTTC.

The rearrangement joins TRBV23-1 to TRBJ2-3; weak D call: TRBD1 (5 bases). TRBV23-1 is reported as an ORF; its role is uncertain. CDR3 size: 17 residues. Trimming cost V 3 bases and J 0 bases, with 16 bases left between them. CDR3 bases: TGCGCCAGCAGTCAGGGTGGACATTTGAAAAGCACAGATACGCAGTATTTT. Translated, it gives CASSQGGHLKSTDTQYF.

This sequence joins TRBV11-3 and TRBJ2-2, with 7 bases that match TRBD2. The CDR3 covers 15 residues. J lost 1 base, V lost 5 bases, and 4 bases had no gene match. Germline loops: CDR1 SGHNT, CDR2 YENEEA. CDR3: CASSLGGMNTGELFF. The CDR3 nucleotides are TGTGCCAGCAGCCTGGGAGGGATGAACACCGGGGAGCTGTTTTTT.

DNA for the CDR3: TGCAGCGTAAGTACAGGGGATAGACGCGAGCAGTACTTC. Amino acids: CSVSTGDRREQYF. The genes are TRBV29-1 and TRBJ2-7, with 7 bases matching TRBD1. V was pared by 6 bases and J by 6 bases, with 11 bases of the junction left unmatched. Germline V gene lookup returns CDR1 SQVTM and CDR2 ANQGSEA. The CDR3 is made up of 13 amino acids.

This sequence joins TRBV29-1 and TRBJ1-1; D may be TRBD1 (6 bases). V gave up 4 bases and J gave up 0 bases, with 12 bases separating them. CDR1 and CDR2 (germline): SQVTM, ANQGSEA. The length of the CDR3 is 14 residues. The CDR3 spells CSVARTDMNTEAFF. The DNA for the CDR3 is TGCAGCGTTGCTCGGACAGACATGAACACTGAAGCTTTCTTT.

This chain uses TRBV2 with TRBJ1-4; TRBD1 agrees at 11 bases. CDR3 size: 15 residues. CDR1 and CDR2 (germline): SNHLY, FYNNEI. With V trimmed by 3 bases and J by 8 bases, 5 bases remained unmatched. The CDR3, as DNA: TGTGCCAGCAGTGATTGGGGACAGGGGGGAGAAAAACTGTTTTTT. Encoded protein: CASSDWGQGGEKLFF.

The V call is TRBV7-2, the J call TRBJ2-1; D perhaps matches TRBD1 (5 bases). Germline values: CDR1 SGHTA, CDR2 FQGNSA. The CDR3 totals 12 residues. V was pared by 6 bases and J by 8 bases, with 11 bases between. CDR3 region: CASRPQVYEQFF. CDR3 DNA: TGTGCCAGCAGACCACAGGTCTATGAGCAGTTCTTC.

The V gene is TRBV4-1, the J gene TRBJ1-2, with 12 bases fitting TRBD1. V lost 2 bases, J lost 4 bases, and 14 bases stayed unmatched. The CDR3 has 19 amino acids. Germline lookup yields CDR1 MGHRA and CDR2 YSYEKL. The CDR3 loop reads CASSQREGQGASLAYGYTF. In DNA, the CDR3 is TGCGCCAGCAGCCAAAGAGAGGGACAGGGGGCTTCTCTCGCCTATGGCTACACCTTC.